This is a list of T cell receptor beta chains from one sample in a study of T cell responses to AZD1222 COVID-19 vaccine. Sequenced by immunoSEQ multiplex PCR; TCRdb stores in-frame clones only, minus some. The sample holds tens of thousands of clones, approximately 90% seen once. The sequenced sample was peripheral blood, obtained 28 days after the second dose of the MenACWY control vaccine. The receptors stem from an adult who received the MenACWY meningococcal vaccine as a control. Both conserved end residues are part of each CDR3. Each record gives: D gene, clone size, V gene, J gene, CDR3 protein, CDR3 DNA. The D gene is left open where the match is weak. Clone size, where shown, is once, few, many, or a class for clones that have expanded.

>.|.|TRBV10-1|TRBJ2-2
CASSAVQGSGELFF
TGCGCCAGCAGTGCGGTACAGGGTTCCGGGGAGCTGTTTTTT
>.|.|TRBV19|TRBJ1-5
CASSLRVGGQPQHF
TGTGCCAGTAGTCTAAGGGTAGGGGGTCAGCCCCAGCATTTT
>.|.|TRBV29-1|TRBJ2-1
CSVTLGSYNEQFF
TGCAGCGTCACTCTAGGGTCCTACAATGAGCAGTTCTTC
>.|.|TRBV7-8|TRBJ1-5
CASSLSAGRLNQPQHF
TGTGCCAGCAGCTTAAGTGCGGGACGGCTCAATCAGCCCCAGCATTTT
>TRBD2|.|TRBV5-1|TRBJ2-1
CASSAGTSSYNEQFF
TGCGCCAGCAGCGCCGGGACTAGCTCCTACAATGAGCAGTTCTTC
>TRBD1|.|TRBV6-5|TRBJ1-5
CASSNNRGNQPQHF
TGTGCCAGCAGCAATAACAGGGGAAATCAGCCCCAGCATTTT
>.|.|TRBV9|TRBJ1-3
CASSEARGNTIYF
TGTGCCAGCAGCGAGGCAAGAGGAAACACCATATATTTT
>.|once|TRBV10-2|TRBJ1-2
CASKVGGPYGYTF
TGCGCCAGCAAGGTGGGAGGACCGTATGGCTACACCTTC
>.|once|TRBV19|TRBJ2-1
CASRAYNEQFF
TGTGCCAGTAGGGCATACAATGAGCAGTTCTTC
>.|.|TRBV19|TRBJ1-1
CASSIAGAGRREAFF
TGTGCCAGTAGTATAGCCGGGGCCGGGAGACGTGAAGCTTTCTTT
>.|.|TRBV5-1|TRBJ2-7
CASSLSSGSEQYF
TGCGCCAGCAGCTTGAGTTCAGGGAGCGAGCAGTACTTC
>.|.|TRBV5-4|TRBJ2-3
CASSLAGTVTQYF
TGTGCCAGCAGCTTGGCCGGGACCGTGACGCAGTATTTT
>.|.|TRBV11-2|TRBJ1-4
CASSLEGSKLFF
TGTGCCAGCAGCTTAGAAGGGAGCAAACTGTTTTTT
>TRBD1|.|TRBV7-9|TRBJ1-2
CASSPTLKPTRGRNYGYTF
TGTGCCAGCAGCCCAACACTTAAACCGACAAGGGGGCGCAACTATGGCTACACCTTC
>.|.|TRBV15|TRBJ2-6
CATSYGRGSGANVLTF
TGTGCCACCAGTTATGGCAGGGGCTCTGGGGCCAACGTCCTGACTTTC
>.|.|TRBV20-1|TRBJ2-7
CSAGRGGEQYF
TGCAGTGCCGGGCGGGGTGGCGAGCAGTACTTC
>.|.|TRBV5-1|TRBJ1-4
CASSLAFPPGKLFF
TGCGCCAGCAGCTTGGCCTTTCCACCCGGGAAACTGTTTTTT
>.|.|TRBV18|TRBJ1-3
CASSPSAGVGNTIYF
TGTGCCAGCTCACCGTCCGCGGGAGTTGGAAACACCATATATTTT
>TRBD1|.|TRBV28|TRBJ2-6
CASRTTGALHSGANVLTF
TGTGCCAGCAGAACTACAGGGGCTTTACACTCTGGGGCCAACGTCCTGACTTTC
>.|.|TRBV27|TRBJ1-2
CASSEIRDADGYTF
TGTGCCAGCAGTGAAATCAGGGACGCTGATGGCTACACCTTC
>.|.|TRBV28|TRBJ2-7
CASNIGGGSTYEQYF
TGTGCCAGCAACATCGGAGGGGGCTCTACCTACGAGCAGTACTTC
>.|.|TRBV7-2|TRBJ2-7
CASSFLSGAGSEQYF
TGTGCCAGCAGCTTTTTGTCGGGGGCCGGGTCCGAGCAGTACTTC
>.|.|TRBV28|TRBJ2-7
CASSLAFYEQYF
TGTGCCAGCAGTTTAGCTTTCTACGAGCAGTACTTC
>TRBD1|.|TRBV27|TRBJ1-2
CASSQGAYYGYTF
TGTGCCAGTAGTCAGGGGGCGTACTATGGCTACACCTTC
>.|.|TRBV7-9|TRBJ1-2
CASSAGGAYGYTF
TGTGCCAGCAGCGCTGGAGGGGCCTATGGCTACACCTTC